This TCR beta chain was found in a study of T cell responses to AZD1222 COVID-19 vaccine. Study-wide results and caveats: Reports indicate that nearly half of spike-specific TCRs are directed at unmutated variant regions. Scientists sampled the repertoires only once the peak T cell response had passed. The donors showed a predominance of white British ancestry and of females, with possible underestimation of clonal diversity.

Sequencing was performed with immunoSEQ multiplex PCR; in TCRdb, only in-frame clones are kept and a portion is missing. The sample lists fewer than 110,000 clones; 80% to 95% were seen once. The CDR3 spans 12 residues. Germline V gene sequence: CDR1 MNHEY, CDR2 SVGAGI. Trimming took off 6 bases at V and 3 bases at J, with 6 bases between the two ends. Timing groups of about 4 and about 12 weeks for second doses were pooled. Points on this clone: The antigen remains undetermined.

The chain couples TRBV6-5 to TRBJ1-5; D is uncertain. The receptor was derived from an adult who received the AZD1222 COVID-19 vaccine. The sequences come from peripheral blood, collected 28 days after the second AZD1222 dose. CDR3 protein: CASSSFNQPQHF. DNA of the CDR3: TGTGCCAGCAGCTCCTTCAATCAGCCCCAGCATTTT.